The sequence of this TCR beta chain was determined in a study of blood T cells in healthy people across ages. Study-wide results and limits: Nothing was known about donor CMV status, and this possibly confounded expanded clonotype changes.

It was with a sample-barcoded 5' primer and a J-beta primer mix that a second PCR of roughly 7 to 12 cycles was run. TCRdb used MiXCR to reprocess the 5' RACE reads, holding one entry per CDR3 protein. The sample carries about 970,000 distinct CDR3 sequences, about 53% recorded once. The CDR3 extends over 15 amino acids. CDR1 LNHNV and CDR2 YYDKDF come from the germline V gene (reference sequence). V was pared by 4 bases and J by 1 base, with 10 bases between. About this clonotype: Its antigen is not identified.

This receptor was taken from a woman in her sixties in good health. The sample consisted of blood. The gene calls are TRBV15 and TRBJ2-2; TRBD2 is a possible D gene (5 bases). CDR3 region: CATSKGRVNTGELFF. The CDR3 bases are TGTGCCACCAGCAAAGGGCGGGTGAACACCGGGGAGCTGTTTTTT.